The T cell receptor (beta chain) described here comes from a study of shared clonotypes between healthy human individuals. The method was immunoSEQ multiplex PCR; TCRdb's version includes in-frame clones alone and lacks a portion of them. The sample includes some 690,000 clones, 90% of them seen just once. Sequenced: memory CD8+ T cells from PBMCs. Subset indicated: CD45RO+ cells pooled with CCR7-negative TemRA cells. This TCR came from a man aged 18-30 years in good health. Some clones in this sample may be carry-over from other donors' samples.

In DNA, the CDR3 is TGCGCCAGCAGCCAAGAGCTAGCGGGGGAGGGGATCGCAGATACGCAGTATTTT. Protein sequence: CASSQELAGEGIADTQYF. The V and J genes are TRBV4-1 and TRBJ2-3; TRBD2 agrees at 10 bases. V was pared by 0 bases and J by 4 bases, with 10 bases of the junction left unmatched. This CDR3 has 18 residues. The germline gives CDR1 MGHRA, CDR2 YSYEKL.